This TCR beta chain was obtained from a study of blood T cell repertoires in COVID-19. Study summary: The origin of the acute and convalescent COVID-19 samples was the United States, Italy and Spain. PBMCs, B-cell-depleted T cells, or T cells were the source of the cDNA or gDNA that made up the material.

The CDR3 is 15 amino acids. V was trimmed by 3 bases and J by 4 bases, leaving 13 bases between them. From germline, CDR1 is SEHNR and CDR2 FQNEAQ (reference sequence). The repertoire was sequenced with immunoSEQ multiplex PCR; TCRdb's copy has only in-frame clones and lacks some. The data show 300,000 or so clones, approximately 86% seen once. The sequencing sample was made of peripheral blood. The chain employs TRBV7-9 and TRBJ1-5, with D maybe TRBD1 (5 bases). This sequence was found in a man in his 70s with acute or convalescent COVID-19. The CDR3 DNA reads as TGTGCCAGCAGCTTTGGCCAGGGTGTTAATCAGCCCCAGCATTTT. Translating gives CASSFGQGVNQPQHF.